This T cell receptor beta chain was captured by sequencing in a study of identical twins. V lost 3 bases and J lost 4, with 15 bases in between. The CDR3 length is 15 residues. This clonotype was counted ten times or more. Its antigen is undetermined. A template switching step contributed a universal primer site, while unique molecular identifiers were present in the cDNA. One entry per CDR3 protein results from TCRdb running MiXCR on the 5' RACE reads. The sample includes more than 600,000 distinct CDR3 sequences, approximately 18% seen only once; the top ten take around 13%. Study-wide points: In beta out-of-frame sequences, the excess sharing between twins was weaker.

These records were also assigned to another study, of T cells expressing NK-cell markers. According to that study: Top CD8+ clonotypes included the dominant CD3+CD56+NKG2C+ clonotypes in 5 or 6 donors.

The receptor was derived from a woman aged 18-29 years in good health. Sequenced: PBMCs. The genes are TRBV12-3 or TRBV12-4 and TRBJ1-1, with a weak D call TRBD1 (5 bases). The chain's CDR3 is CASSLGGHQSTEAFF. CDR3 bases: TGTGCCAGCAGTTTGGGTGGACACCAGAGCACTGAAGCTTTCTTT.